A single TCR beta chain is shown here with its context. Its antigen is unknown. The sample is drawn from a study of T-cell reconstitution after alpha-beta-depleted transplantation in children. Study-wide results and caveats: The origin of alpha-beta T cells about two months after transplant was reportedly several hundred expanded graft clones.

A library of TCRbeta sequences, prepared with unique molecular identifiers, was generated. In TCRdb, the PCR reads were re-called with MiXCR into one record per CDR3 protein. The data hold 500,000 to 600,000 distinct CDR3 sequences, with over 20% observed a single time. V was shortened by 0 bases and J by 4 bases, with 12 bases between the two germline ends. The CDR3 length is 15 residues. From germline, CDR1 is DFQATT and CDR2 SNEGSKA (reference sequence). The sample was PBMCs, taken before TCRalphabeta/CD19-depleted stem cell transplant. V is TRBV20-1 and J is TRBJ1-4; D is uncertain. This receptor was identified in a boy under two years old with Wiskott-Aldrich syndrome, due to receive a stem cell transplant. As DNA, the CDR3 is TGCAGTGCTAGAGATCCGTTGGACGGTAATGAAAAACTGTTTTTT. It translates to CSARDPLDGNEKLFF.